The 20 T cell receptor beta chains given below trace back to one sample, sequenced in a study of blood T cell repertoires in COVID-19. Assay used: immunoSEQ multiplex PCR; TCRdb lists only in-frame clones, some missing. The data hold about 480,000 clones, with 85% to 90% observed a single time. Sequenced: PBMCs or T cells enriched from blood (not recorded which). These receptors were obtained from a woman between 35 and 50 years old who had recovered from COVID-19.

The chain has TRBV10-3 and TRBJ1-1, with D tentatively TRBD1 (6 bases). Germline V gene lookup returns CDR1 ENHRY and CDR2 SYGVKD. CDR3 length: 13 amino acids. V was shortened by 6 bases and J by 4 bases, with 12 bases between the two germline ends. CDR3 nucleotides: TGTGCCATCAGATCCGGGACATTCACTGAAGCTTTCTTT. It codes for CAIRSGTFTEAFF.

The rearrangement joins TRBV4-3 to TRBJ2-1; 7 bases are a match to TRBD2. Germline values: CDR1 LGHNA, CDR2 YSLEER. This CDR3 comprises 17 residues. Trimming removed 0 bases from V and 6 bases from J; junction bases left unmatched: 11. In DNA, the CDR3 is TGCGCCAGCAGCCAAGATCTTTATCGCGGGAGTCGCAATGAGCAGTTCTTC. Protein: CASSQDLYRGSRNEQFF.

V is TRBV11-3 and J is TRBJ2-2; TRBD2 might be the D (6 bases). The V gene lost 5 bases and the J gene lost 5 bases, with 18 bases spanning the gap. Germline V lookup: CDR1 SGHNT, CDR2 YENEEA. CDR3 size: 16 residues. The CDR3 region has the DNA TGTGCCAGCAGCCCACAAAGGGGAGGCCGGACCGGGGAGCTGTTTTTT. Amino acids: CASSPQRGGRTGELFF.

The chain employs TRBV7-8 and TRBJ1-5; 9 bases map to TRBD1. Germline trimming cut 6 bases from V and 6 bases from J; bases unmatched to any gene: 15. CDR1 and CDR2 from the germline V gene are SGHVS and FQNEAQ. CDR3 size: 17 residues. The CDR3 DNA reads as TGTGCCAGCAGTTATAACCGAAGGGACAGGGTCATTCAGCCCCAGCATTTT. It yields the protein CASSYNRRDRVIQPQHF.

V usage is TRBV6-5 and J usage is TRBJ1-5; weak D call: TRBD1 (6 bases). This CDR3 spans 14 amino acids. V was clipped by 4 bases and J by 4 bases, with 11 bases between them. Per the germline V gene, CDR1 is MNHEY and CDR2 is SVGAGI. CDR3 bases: TGTGCCAGCAGTTCGAGGGGGAGAAATCAGCCCCAGCATTTT. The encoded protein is CASSSRGRNQPQHF.

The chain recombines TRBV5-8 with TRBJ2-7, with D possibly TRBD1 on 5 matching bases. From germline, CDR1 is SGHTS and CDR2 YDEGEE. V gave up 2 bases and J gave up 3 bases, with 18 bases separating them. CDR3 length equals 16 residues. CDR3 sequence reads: CASSLGPGRARYEQYF. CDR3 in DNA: TGTGCCAGCAGCTTAGGTCCGGGCAGGGCGCGCTACGAGCAGTACTTC. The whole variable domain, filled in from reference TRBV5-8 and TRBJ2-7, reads EAGVTQSPTHLIKTRGQQATLRCSPISGHTSVYWYQQALGLGLQFLLWYDEGEERNRGNFPPRFSGRQFPNYSSELNVNALELEDSALYLCASSLGPGRARYEQYFGPGTRLTVT.

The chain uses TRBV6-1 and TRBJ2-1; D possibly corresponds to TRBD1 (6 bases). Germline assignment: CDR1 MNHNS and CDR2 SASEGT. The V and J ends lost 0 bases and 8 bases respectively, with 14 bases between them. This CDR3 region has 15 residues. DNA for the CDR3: TGTGCCAGCAGTGAAGCATCATCTGGGGGCTATGAGCAGTTCTTC. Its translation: CASSEASSGGYEQFF.

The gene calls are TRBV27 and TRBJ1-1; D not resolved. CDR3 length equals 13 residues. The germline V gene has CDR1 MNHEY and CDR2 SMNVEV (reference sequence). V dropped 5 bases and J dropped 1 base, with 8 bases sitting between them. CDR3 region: CASSRKQNTEAFF. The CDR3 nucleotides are TGTGCCAGCAGTAGAAAACAGAACACTGAAGCTTTCTTT.

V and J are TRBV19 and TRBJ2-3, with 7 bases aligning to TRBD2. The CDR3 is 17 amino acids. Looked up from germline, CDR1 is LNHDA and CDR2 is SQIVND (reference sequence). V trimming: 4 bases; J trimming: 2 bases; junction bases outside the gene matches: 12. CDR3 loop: CASSSLAEYRYTDTQYF. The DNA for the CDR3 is TGTGCCAGTAGTAGCCTAGCGGAGTACAGATACACAGATACGCAGTATTTT.

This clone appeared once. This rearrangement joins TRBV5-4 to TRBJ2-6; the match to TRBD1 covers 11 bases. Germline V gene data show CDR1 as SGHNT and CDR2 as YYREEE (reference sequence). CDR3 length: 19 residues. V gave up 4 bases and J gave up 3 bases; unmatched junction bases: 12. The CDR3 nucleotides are TGTGCCAGCAGCCTCCCGTGGACAGGGGGCTCAGGTGGGGCCAACGTCCTGACTTTC. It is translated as CASSLPWTGGSGGANVLTF.

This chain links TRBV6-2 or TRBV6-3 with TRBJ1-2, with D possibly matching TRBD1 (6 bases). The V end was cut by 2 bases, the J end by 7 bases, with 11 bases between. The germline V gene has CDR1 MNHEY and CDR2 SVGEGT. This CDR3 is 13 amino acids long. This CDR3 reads CASSYKTGFGYTF. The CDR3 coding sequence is TGTGCCAGCAGTTACAAAACAGGGTTTGGCTACACCTTC.

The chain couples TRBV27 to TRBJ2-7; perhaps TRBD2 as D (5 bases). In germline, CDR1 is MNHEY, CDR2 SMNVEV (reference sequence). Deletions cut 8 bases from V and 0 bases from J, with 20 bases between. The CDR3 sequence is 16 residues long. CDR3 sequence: CASGGTEGGRSYEQYF. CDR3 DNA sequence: TGTGCCAGCGGAGGAACCGAGGGCGGCCGCTCCTACGAGCAGTACTTC.

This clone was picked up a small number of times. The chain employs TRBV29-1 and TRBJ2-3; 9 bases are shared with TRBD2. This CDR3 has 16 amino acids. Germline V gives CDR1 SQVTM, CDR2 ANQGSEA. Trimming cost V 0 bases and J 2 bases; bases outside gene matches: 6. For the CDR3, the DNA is TGCAGCGTTGAAGATCGCCTAGCGGGAAACACAGATACGCAGTATTTT. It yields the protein CSVEDRLAGNTDTQYF.

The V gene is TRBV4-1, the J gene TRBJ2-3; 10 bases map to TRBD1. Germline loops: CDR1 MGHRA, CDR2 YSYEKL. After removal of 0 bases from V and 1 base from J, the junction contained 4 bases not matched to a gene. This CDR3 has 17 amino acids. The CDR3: CASSQDRGTGGTDTQYF. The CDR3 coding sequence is TGCGCCAGCAGCCAAGATCGGGGGACAGGGGGCACAGATACGCAGTATTTT.

CDR3 loop: CASRAATDGNTEAFF. The CDR3 region has the DNA TGCGCCAGCAGAGCCGCCACAGACGGGAACACTGAAGCTTTCTTT. V and J are TRBV5-1 and TRBJ1-1, with D hard to call. Trimming pared 5 bases from V and 1 base from J, leaving 15 bases between. Germline CDR1 and CDR2: SGHRS and YFSETQ. There are 15 residues in the CDR3. The full variable domain, completed using reference TRBV5-1 and TRBJ1-1, is KAGVTQTPRYLIKTRGQQVTLSCSPISGHRSVSWYQQTPGQGLQFLFEYFSETQRNKGNFPGRFSGRQFSNSRSEMNVSTLELGDSALYLCASRAATDGNTEAFFGQGTRLTVV.

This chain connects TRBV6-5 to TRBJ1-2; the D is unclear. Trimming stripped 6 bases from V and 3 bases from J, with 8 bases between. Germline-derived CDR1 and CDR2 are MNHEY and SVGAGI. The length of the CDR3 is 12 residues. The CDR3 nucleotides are TGTGCCAGCAGCAGTTTCGACTATGGCTACACCTTC. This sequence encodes CASSSFDYGYTF.

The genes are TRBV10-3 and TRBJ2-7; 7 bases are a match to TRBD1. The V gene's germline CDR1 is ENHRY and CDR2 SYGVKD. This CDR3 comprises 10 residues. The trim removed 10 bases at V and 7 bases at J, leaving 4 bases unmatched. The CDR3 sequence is CATQDREQYF. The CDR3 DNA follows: TGTGCCACCCAGGACAGGGAGCAGTACTTC.

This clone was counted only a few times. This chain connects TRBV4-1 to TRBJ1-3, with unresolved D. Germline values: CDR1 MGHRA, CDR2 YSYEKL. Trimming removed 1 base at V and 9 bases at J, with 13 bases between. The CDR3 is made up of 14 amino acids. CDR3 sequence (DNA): TGCGCCAGCAGCCAAGTTTCGCGTGGCGGCACCATATATTTT. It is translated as CASSQVSRGGTIYF.

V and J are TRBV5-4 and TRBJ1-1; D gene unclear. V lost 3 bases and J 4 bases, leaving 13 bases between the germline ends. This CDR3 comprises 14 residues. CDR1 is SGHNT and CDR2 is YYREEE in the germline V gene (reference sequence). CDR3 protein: CASSSSHGSTEAFF. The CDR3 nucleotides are TGTGCCAGCAGCTCTTCGCACGGGAGCACTGAAGCTTTCTTT.

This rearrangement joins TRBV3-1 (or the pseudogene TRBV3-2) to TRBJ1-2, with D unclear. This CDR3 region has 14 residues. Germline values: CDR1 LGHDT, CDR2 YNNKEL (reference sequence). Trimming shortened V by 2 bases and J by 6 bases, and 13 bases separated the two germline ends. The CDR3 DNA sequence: TGTGCCAGCAGCCAAATTACCGAGGTCGATGGCTACACCTTC. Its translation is CASSQITEVDGYTF.